These 24 T cell receptor beta chains share one sample of origin, sequenced in a study of control samples from healthy donors and cancer patients. The assay was immunoSEQ multiplex PCR, and TCRdb's table has in-frame clones only and misses some. The sample records 71,000 or so clones, around nine tenths being singletons. The sample taken for sequencing was PBMCs. The receptor set was obtained from a man aged 55-75 years with lung cancer.

The chain couples TRBV2 to TRBJ2-7; no reliable D call. V lost 3 bases to trimming and J lost 1 base, with 4 bases between them. Germline V gene lookup returns CDR1 SNHLY and CDR2 FYNNEI. The CDR3 extends over 12 amino acids. CDR3 nucleotide sequence: TGTGCCAGCAGTGAGACATCCTACGAGCAGTACTTC. This translates into CASSETSYEQYF.

The rearrangement uses TRBV7-9 and TRBJ1-2; D not certain. Deletions cut 7 bases from V and 6 bases from J, with 12 bases between. This CDR3 has 12 residues. Germline-derived CDR1 and CDR2 are SEHNR and FQNEAQ (reference sequence). The CDR3 sequence: CASNSGGNGYTF. As DNA, the CDR3 is TGTGCCAGCAATTCAGGTGGGAATGGCTACACCTTC.

The chain carries TRBV5-1 and TRBJ2-1, with D perhaps assigned TRBD1 or TRBD2 (7 bases each). Looked up from germline, CDR1 is SGHRS and CDR2 is YFSETQ. Trimming removed 1 base from V and 9 bases from J, with 14 bases in between. This CDR3 region has 14 residues. The CDR3 DNA is TGCGCCAGCAGCTTGATTCCAGGGGGGGCTGAGCAGTTCTTC. Translating gives CASSLIPGGAEQFF.

The chain uses TRBV5-8 and TRBJ1-1; D remains unclear. Deletions cut 2 bases from V and 3 bases from J, with 17 bases between. Germline V gene sequence: CDR1 SGHTS, CDR2 YDEGEE. The CDR3 is 16 residues long. CDR3 loop: CASSFTPGRADTEAFF. In DNA form, the CDR3 reads TGTGCCAGCAGCTTTACCCCGGGGAGGGCGGACACTGAAGCTTTCTTT.

In regard to this clone: Additional DNA sequences in this sample encode the identical CDR3. V gene TRBV18 combines with J gene TRBJ2-7; the D gene is possibly TRBD1 (6 bases). This CDR3 is 12 amino acids long. Per germline, CDR1 KGHSH and CDR2 LQKENI. V lost 3 bases, J lost 5 bases, and 8 bases lay in between. CDR3 DNA: TGTGCCAGCTCACCTGCAGGGGACGAGCAGTACTTC. This sequence encodes CASSPAGDEQYF. The complete variable domain, with remaining parts taken from reference TRBV18 and TRBJ2-7, reads NAGVMQNPRHLVRRRGQEARLRCSPMKGHSHVYWYRQLPEEGLKFMVYLQKENIIDESGMPKERFSAEFPKEGPSILRIQQVVRGDSAAYFCASSPAGDEQYFGPGTRLTVT.

The chain joins TRBV5-5 to TRBJ2-1; TRBD1 agrees at 8 bases. Germline V CDR1 and CDR2: SGHKS, YYEKEE (reference sequence). The V gene end was trimmed by 5 bases and the J gene end by 4 bases; junction bases not matched to a gene: 8. This CDR3 region has 15 residues. In DNA form, the CDR3 reads TGTGCCAGCAGTCCGCCGGGACAGGAATACAATGAGCAGTTCTTC. Its translation: CASSPPGQEYNEQFF.

V usage is TRBV27 and J usage is TRBJ1-6, with 9 bases fitting TRBD1. This CDR3 comprises 16 residues. CDR1 MNHEY and CDR2 SMNVEV come from the germline V gene (reference sequence). Trimming took 4 bases from V and 0 from J; bases not matched to a gene: 1. The CDR3, as DNA: TGTGCCAGCAGTTACAGGGGGCGCTCCTATAATTCACCCCTCCACTTT. It encodes CASSYRGRSYNSPLHF.

The chain carries TRBV7-9 and TRBJ2-1, with 12 bases fitting TRBD2. Per germline, CDR1 SEHNR and CDR2 FQNEAQ (reference sequence). The CDR3 length is 16 residues. Trimming removed 4 bases from V and 4 bases from J; junction bases left unmatched: 5. CDR3 bases: TGTGCCAGCAGCTACGGACTAGCGGGACCTTACAATGAGCAGTTCTTC. This sequence encodes CASSYGLAGPYNEQFF.

The chain couples TRBV7-6 to TRBJ2-7; D may be TRBD2 (6 bases). The CDR3 extends over 15 amino acids. Germline V CDR1 and CDR2: SGHVS, FNYEAQ. The V and J ends lost 5 bases and 5 bases respectively, with 19 bases between them. The CDR3 DNA reads TGTGCCAGCAGCCCGGGACTCATGAATCTCCACGAGCAGTACTTC. This gives the protein CASSPGLMNLHEQYF.

This chain joins TRBV15 and TRBJ1-4, with D perhaps TRBD1 (6 bases). This CDR3 contains 14 residues. Looked up from germline, CDR1 is LNHNV and CDR2 is YYDKDF (reference sequence). The V end lost 6 bases, the J end lost 4 bases, and 12 bases lay between the germline ends. CDR3 sequence (DNA): TGTGCCACCAGGGAGGACAGCCGTAATGAAAAACTGTTTTTT. Protein sequence: CATREDSRNEKLFF.

CDR3 loop: CASSSERATNEKLFF. Written as DNA, the CDR3 is TGTGCCAGCAGCTCCGAAAGGGCAACTAATGAAAAACTGTTTTTT. The V call is TRBV11-3, the J call TRBJ1-4; D unresolved. Germline CDR1 reads SGHNT; CDR2 reads YENEEA. V was trimmed by 4 bases and J by 0 bases, leaving 9 bases between them. CDR3 length: 15 amino acids.

The rearrangement joins TRBV5-1 to TRBJ1-1, with D maybe TRBD1 (6 bases). CDR3 length: 11 amino acids. Germline CDR1 is SGHRS and CDR2 is YFSETQ. The V end lost 5 bases, the J end lost 8 bases, and 10 bases lay between the germline ends. This chain's CDR3 is CASRAGTEAFF. For the CDR3, the DNA is TGCGCCAGCAGAGCCGGGACAGAAGCTTTCTTT. Based on the CDR3 plus reference TRBV5-1 and TRBJ1-1, the full variable domain is KAGVTQTPRYLIKTRGQQVTLSCSPISGHRSVSWYQQTPGQGLQFLFEYFSETQRNKGNFPGRFSGRQFSNSRSEMNVSTLELGDSALYLCASRAGTEAFFGQGTRLTVV.

The chain couples TRBV6-1 to TRBJ1-5, with D maybe TRBD1 (6 bases). The V and J ends lost 1 base and 0 bases respectively, with 13 bases between them. This CDR3 is built from 17 residues. CDR1 and CDR2 from the germline V gene are MNHNS and SASEGT. The CDR3 DNA sequence: TGTGCCAGCAGTGAAGAGGTCAGGGGATATAGCAATCAGCCCCAGCATTTT. Protein sequence: CASSEEVRGYSNQPQHF.

In this sample, this clone turned up once. V usage is TRBV5-1 and J usage is TRBJ2-3, with D perhaps matching TRBD1 (6 bases). The CDR3 covers 17 residues. Looked up from germline, CDR1 is SGHRS and CDR2 is YFSETQ. V lost 2 bases and J lost 0, with 16 bases in between. The CDR3 region is CASSFRSRGASTDTQYF. CDR3 DNA: TGCGCCAGCAGCTTTCGGAGCAGGGGAGCTAGCACAGATACGCAGTATTTT.

The chain is built from TRBV6-1 and TRBJ2-1; D is uncertain. The germline CDR1 and CDR2 sequences are MNHNS and SASEGT. The germline V and J ends were trimmed by 1 base and 0 bases, with 13 bases remaining between them. The CDR3 has 17 amino acids. The CDR3 DNA reads TGTGCCAGCAGTGAAGGCCGACTCCTTAGCTCCTACAATGAGCAGTTCTTC. Translating gives CASSEGRLLSSYNEQFF.

The rearrangement links TRBV10-3 to TRBJ1-2, with D possibly TRBD1 on 6 matching bases. From germline, CDR1 is ENHRY and CDR2 SYGVKD. CDR3 length: 14 residues. V lost 8 bases and J lost 0, with 13 bases in between. In DNA form, the CDR3 reads TGTGCCATCCTCCCCAGGGGAGCTAACTATGGCTACACCTTC. It specifies CAILPRGANYGYTF.

CDR3 in DNA: TGTGCCAGCAGCGACCTGGGGGGTCAAGAGACCCAGTACTTC. This encodes CASSDLGGQETQYF. The rearrangement uses TRBV14 and TRBJ2-5; D is perhaps TRBD2 (6 bases). The CDR3 extends over 14 amino acids. Trimming removed 5 bases at V and 2 bases at J, with 12 bases between. The germline V gene encodes CDR1 SGHDN and CDR2 FVKESK.

In DNA form, the CDR3 reads TGTGCCAGCGGATTCCAGGCGAAAGAGACCCAGTACTTC. Residues: CASGFQAKETQYF. The rearrangement joins TRBV6-5 to TRBJ2-5; the D is unclear. V was pared by 8 bases and J by 3 bases, with 13 bases between. Germline CDR1 is MNHEY and CDR2 is SVGAGI. The CDR3 spans 13 residues.

The chain couples TRBV7-8 to TRBJ1-5; D perhaps matches TRBD1 (6 bases). This CDR3 is built from 14 residues. Germline V lookup: CDR1 SGHVS, CDR2 FQNEAQ. The V end lost 5 bases, the J end lost 7 bases, and 15 bases lay between the germline ends. As DNA, the CDR3 is TGTGCCAGCAGCCCCGAAGGGGGGCAACAGCCCCAGCATTTT. It translates to CASSPEGGQQPQHF.

The J gene is TRBJ2-7, the V gene TRBV5-1; 11 nucleotides match TRBD2. V was clipped by 2 bases and J by 0 bases; unmatched bases: 7. The CDR3 is made up of 17 amino acids. CDR1 is SGHRS, CDR2 YFSETQ, per germline. DNA of the CDR3: TGCGCCAGCAGCTTCTCTACTAGCGGGGGCCTCTCCTACGAGCAGTACTTC. It specifies CASSFSTSGGLSYEQYF.

The chain recombines TRBV5-6 with TRBJ1-2, with D perhaps TRBD1 (5 bases). V was shortened by 4 bases and J by 4 bases, with 20 bases between the two germline ends. The CDR3 is 16 amino acids. CDR1 is SGHDT, CDR2 YYEEEE, per germline. This CDR3 reads CASSPPGPISGYGYTF. Written as DNA, the CDR3 is TGTGCCAGCAGCCCGCCGGGGCCAATTTCTGGCTATGGCTACACCTTC.

The chain is built from TRBV24-1 and TRBJ2-2; D might be TRBD2 (5 bases). The CDR3 runs 16 residues. CDR1 KGHDR and CDR2 SFDVKD come from the germline V gene. Trimming stripped 3 bases from V and 5 bases from J, with 15 bases between. CDR3 protein: CATSDIGLAGTGELFF. CDR3 in DNA: TGTGCCACCAGTGATATCGGCCTAGCTGGGACCGGGGAGCTGTTTTTT.

The rearrangement uses TRBV11-1 and TRBJ1-4; D call uncertain. The CDR3 loop spans 16 amino acids. Trimming removed 2 bases at V and 8 bases at J, with 18 bases between. Germline V gene data show CDR1 as SGHAT and CDR2 as FQDESV (reference sequence). The CDR3 region is CASSLRTLGFEEKLFF. CDR3 nucleotides: TGTGCCAGCAGCTTAAGAACCCTTGGCTTCGAGGAAAAACTGTTTTTT. Looking up the rest from reference TRBV11-1 and TRBJ1-4 gives the full variable domain: EAEVAQSPRYKITEKSQAVAFWCDPISGHATLYWYRQILGQGPELLVQFQDESVVDDSQLPKDRFSAERLKGVDSTLKIQPAELGDSAMYLCASSLRTLGFEEKLFFGSGTQLSVL.

V and J are TRBV3-1 (or the pseudogene TRBV3-2) and TRBJ1-4; D ambiguous. CDR1 LGHDT and CDR2 YNNKEL come from the germline V gene (reference sequence). The V gene lost 0 bases and the J gene lost 8 bases, with 13 bases spanning the gap. The CDR3 has 15 amino acids. The CDR3 DNA follows: TGTGCCAGCAGCCAAGACGGCCAGGCGGTAGAAAAACTGTTTTTT. It translates to CASSQDGQAVEKLFF.